This T cell receptor (beta chain) was captured by sequencing in a study of blood T cell repertoires in COVID-19. Study details: Specimens from acute and convalescent COVID-19 originated in the United States, Italy and Spain.

Original data processing: Reference gene primer amplification in the assay estimated nucleated cell counts. Repertoires were generated with immunoSEQ multiplex PCR, while TCRdb's copy carries only in-frame clones and drops some. V, J and clone size were drawn from that table, and D and trimming were deduced from the DNA. The sample records about 240,000 clones, roughly 90% being singletons. Germline V gene sequence: CDR1 ENHRY, CDR2 SYGVKD. V gave up 9 bases and J gave up 3 bases, with 9 bases separating them. The CDR3 runs 11 residues. This clone was counted only a few times. Cohorts were determined from participant-reported clinical history.

The sequence was collected from a woman in her 30s who had recovered from COVID-19. This sequence joins TRBV10-3 and TRBJ2-7; D is uncertain. Sequenced material: PBMCs or T cells enriched from blood (not recorded which). In DNA form, the CDR3 reads TGTGCCATTAACGTCTACTACGAGCAGTACTTC. Translated: CAINVYYEQYF.